This T cell receptor (beta chain) was retrieved from a study of shared clonotypes between healthy human individuals. Clones were read by immunoSEQ multiplex PCR, and TCRdb kept only the in-frame ones, dropping some. The data contain 2 million to 2.5 million clones, 85% to 95% of them singletons. The junction had 6 bases not matched to a gene; V was cut back by 3 bases and J by 4 bases. There are 15 residues in the CDR3. The germline V gene has CDR1 MDHEN and CDR2 SYDVKM. This receptor was obtained from a man younger than 35 in good health. Some clones in this sample may be carry-over from other donors' samples. The sequenced sample was naive CD4+ T cells from PBMCs. Subset given: CD45RA+ positively selected. The V call is TRBV28, the J call TRBJ1-2; 9 bases agree with TRBD1. CDR3 sequence (DNA): TGTGCCAGCAGTTTCGGGACAGGGAATTCCTATGGCTACACCTTC. The encoded protein is CASSFGTGNSYGYTF.